This T cell receptor (beta chain) was obtained from a study of control samples from healthy donors and cancer patients. TCRdb's table, derived via immunoSEQ multiplex PCR, lists solely in-frame clones and lacks some. Among 170,000 or so clones listed, approximately 92% were seen once. The CDR3 has 14 residues. Deletions cut 5 bases from V and 3 bases from J, with 12 bases between. Looked up from germline, CDR1 is SGDLS and CDR2 is YYNGEE. The clonotype originates from a woman in her forties in good health. Sequenced sample: blood. The V call is TRBV9, the J call TRBJ2-1; D gene uncertain. The CDR3 sequence: CASSSTGYYNEQFF. CDR3 sequence (DNA): TGTGCCAGCAGTAGTACCGGATACTACAATGAGCAGTTCTTC.